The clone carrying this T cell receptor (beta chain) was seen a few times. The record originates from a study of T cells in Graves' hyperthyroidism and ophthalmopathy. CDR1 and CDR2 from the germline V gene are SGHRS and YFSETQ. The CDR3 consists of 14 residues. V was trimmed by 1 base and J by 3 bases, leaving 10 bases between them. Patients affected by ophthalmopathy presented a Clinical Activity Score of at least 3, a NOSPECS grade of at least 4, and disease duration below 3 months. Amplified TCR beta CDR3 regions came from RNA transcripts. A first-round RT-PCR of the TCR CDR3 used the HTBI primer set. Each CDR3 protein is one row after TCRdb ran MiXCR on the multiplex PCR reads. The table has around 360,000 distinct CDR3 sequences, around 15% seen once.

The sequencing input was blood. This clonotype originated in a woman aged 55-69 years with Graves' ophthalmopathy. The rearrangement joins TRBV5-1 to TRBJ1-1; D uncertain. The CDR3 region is CASSLRLGDTEAFF. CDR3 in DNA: TGCGCCAGCAGCTTGCGGCTTGGGGACACTGAAGCTTTCTTT.